This paragraph reports one T cell receptor beta chain. This sample is part of a study of blood T cell repertoires in COVID-19. On the study more broadly: PBMCs, B-cell-depleted T cells, or T cells provided the cDNA or gDNA that made up the material.

Original data processing: Scientists estimated how many nucleated cells there were by amplifying reference gene primers. Generated by immunoSEQ multiplex PCR, the TCRdb table keeps only in-frame clones and is missing some. V, J and clone size are those of that table, while D and trimming were read from the DNA. The sample holds 200,000 or so clones, approximately 80% seen once. Per the germline V gene, CDR1 is MNHEY and CDR2 is SVGAGI. This CDR3 is built from 16 residues. The junction had 7 bases not matched to a gene; V was cut back by 1 base and J by 5 bases. The sequence came from a woman of 80 years or more with COVID-19, enrolled during active disease. The sequencing sample was made of peripheral blood. V and J are TRBV6-5 and TRBJ2-1, with 8 bases identical to TRBD1. CDR3 nucleotides: TGTGCCAGCAGTTACTTGGCAGGGGGCCTTAACAATGAGCAGTTCTTC. Amino acids: CASSYLAGGLNNEQFF.